Each of the 25 T cell receptor beta chains below was sequenced from the same sample in a study of Ad26.COV2.S vaccination and SARS-CoV-2 variants. Repertoires were generated with immunoSEQ multiplex PCR, while TCRdb's copy carries only in-frame clones and drops some. The data hold 75,000 to 100,000 clones, with approximately 77% observed a single time. The sequenced sample was peripheral blood, obtained after recovery from COVID-19. These TCRs come from a human donor who had recovered from COVID-19.

This clone showed up just once. The chain couples TRBV2 to TRBJ2-1; no definite D call. Germline CDR1 reads SNHLY; CDR2 reads FYNNEI. The CDR3 spans 10 residues. V shed 10 bases and J shed 6 bases, with 7 bases lying between them. The CDR3 loop reads CATITNEQFF. The CDR3 nucleotides are TGTGCCACCATCACCAATGAGCAGTTCTTC.

The rearrangement joins TRBV7-6 to TRBJ2-3, with TRBD2 matching over 8 bases. The CDR3 runs to 17 residues. The V and J ends lost 5 bases and 0 bases, in that order; junction bases with no gene match: 10. Germline V CDR1 and CDR2: SGHVS, FNYEAQ. The CDR3 nucleotides are TGTGCCAGCAGCCTTCGCCTAGCGGGCGCTAGCACAGATACGCAGTATTTT. Its translation: CASSLRLAGASTDTQYF. The full variable domain, with the rest looked up from reference TRBV7-6 and TRBJ2-3, is GAGVSQSPRYKVTKRGQDVALRCDPISGHVSLYWYRQALGQGPEFLTYFNYEAQQDKSGLPNDRFSAERPEGSISTLTIQRTEQRDSAMYRCASSLRLAGASTDTQYFGPGTRLTVL.

This clone occurred a few times. The chain joins TRBV6-4 to TRBJ2-3; 12 positions match TRBD2. The CDR3 covers 15 residues. Trimming removed 6 bases from V and 3 bases from J; junction bases left unmatched: 4. The germline gives CDR1 MRHNA, CDR2 SNTAGT. CDR3 nucleotide sequence: TGTGCCAGCAGCACCGGGACTAGCGGGACAGATACGCAGTATTTT. Translating gives CASSTGTSGTDTQYF.

The rearrangement links TRBV4-1 to TRBJ2-7, with TRBD1 matching over 10 bases. The ends lost 4 bases at V and 3 bases at J; junction bases unmatched: 6. The CDR3 runs 15 residues. CDR1 MGHRA and CDR2 YSYEKL come from the germline V gene. The CDR3 region is CASSPKDRGNYEQYF. The CDR3 bases are TGCGCCAGCAGCCCAAAGGACAGGGGGAACTACGAGCAGTACTTC.

V usage is TRBV18 and J usage is TRBJ1-2; unclear D gene. The CDR3 loop spans 13 amino acids. Trimming left V 2 bases short and J 8 bases short, with 12 bases between. Germline V gene sequence: CDR1 KGHSH, CDR2 LQKENI. CDR3 protein: CASSPKGPDGYTF. As DNA, the CDR3 is TGTGCCAGCTCACCAAAAGGTCCGGACGGCTACACCTTC. Drawing the rest from reference TRBV18 and TRBJ1-2, the complete variable domain is NAGVMQNPRHLVRRRGQEARLRCSPMKGHSHVYWYRQLPEEGLKFMVYLQKENIIDESGMPKERFSAEFPKEGPSILRIQQVVRGDSAAYFCASSPKGPDGYTFGSGTRLTVV.

This clone was observed a handful of times. J is TRBJ2-2 and V is TRBV5-1, with 11 bases fitting TRBD1. This CDR3 is built from 15 residues. The junction had 6 bases not matched to a gene; V was cut back by 5 bases and J by 6 bases. Looked up from germline, CDR1 is SGHRS and CDR2 is YFSETQ. CDR3 loop: CASRPGTGGSGELFF. The CDR3 DNA sequence: TGCGCCAGCAGACCCGGGACAGGGGGATCCGGGGAGCTGTTTTTT.

The CDR3 DNA follows: TGTGCCAGCAGCGATACCCTGTGGGGAATGAAGTACTTC. Its protein is CASSDTLWGMKYF. The J gene is TRBJ2-7, the V gene TRBV2; D call uncertain. Germline loops: CDR1 SNHLY, CDR2 FYNNEI. Trimming shortened V by 6 bases and J by 11 bases, and 20 bases separated the two germline ends. CDR3 length: 13 residues. Full variable domain (remainder filled in from reference TRBV2 and TRBJ2-7): EPEVTQTPSHQVTQMGQEVILRCVPISNHLYFYWYRQILGQKVEFLVSFYNNEISEKSEIFDDQFSVERPDGSNFTLKIRSTKLEDSAMYFCASSDTLWGMKYFGPGTRLTVT.

The chain is built from TRBV19 and TRBJ1-2; possible D gene TRBD1, 5 bases. This CDR3 is 13 amino acids long. Trimming left V 9 bases short and J 5 bases short, with 16 bases between. The germline gives CDR1 LNHDA, CDR2 SQIVND (reference sequence). The CDR3 DNA sequence: TGTGCCAGCGCTCTCAGGGAAAATTATGGCTACACCTTC. It is translated as CASALRENYGYTF. Combining the CDR3 with reference TRBV19 and TRBJ1-2 gives the whole variable domain DGGITQSPKYLFRKEGQNVTLSCEQNLNHDAMYWYRQDPGQGLRLIYYSQIVNDFQKGDIAEGYSVSREKKESFPLTVTSAQKNPTAFYLCASALRENYGYTFGSGTRLTVV.

The chain joins TRBV28 to TRBJ1-2, with D possibly matching TRBD1 (6 bases). This CDR3 spans 13 amino acids. From germline, CDR1 is MDHEN and CDR2 SYDVKM. V lost 6 bases and J 6 bases, leaving 14 bases between the germline ends. In DNA, the CDR3 is TGTGCCAGCAGATCCACAGGGAGAGATGGCTACACCTTC. Encoded protein: CASRSTGRDGYTF.

The chain is built from TRBV11-2 and TRBJ2-1, with TRBD2 matching over 13 bases. Trimming took 7 bases from V and 8 from J; bases not matched to a gene: 8. This CDR3 is 15 amino acids long. The germline gives CDR1 SGHAT, CDR2 FQNNGV. The CDR3 sequence: CASTWTSGRSDEQFF. The DNA of the CDR3 is TGTGCCAGCACCTGGACTAGCGGGAGATCCGATGAGCAGTTCTTC.

The chain recombines TRBV3-1 (or the pseudogene TRBV3-2) with TRBJ1-1; a possible D gene is TRBD1 (5 bases). Germline values: CDR1 LGHDT, CDR2 YNNKEL (reference sequence). The CDR3 is made up of 12 amino acids. V gave up 1 base and J gave up 11 bases, with 11 bases separating them. The CDR3: CASSQAGLEAFF. CDR3 in DNA: TGTGCCAGCAGCCAAGCAGGGCTTGAGGCTTTCTTT.

The chain uses TRBV7-2 and TRBJ2-7; D is possibly TRBD1 or TRBD2 (5 bases each). V lost 1 base to trimming and J lost 9 bases, with 16 bases between them. The CDR3 totals 14 residues. Germline V gene data show CDR1 as SGHTA and CDR2 as FQGNSA. CDR3 loop: CASSLVGAGKAQYF. The CDR3 DNA reads TGTGCCAGCAGCTTAGTTGGGGCGGGTAAGGCGCAGTACTTC. Based on the CDR3 plus reference TRBV7-2 and TRBJ2-7, the full variable domain is GAGVSQSPSNKVTEKGKDVELRCDPISGHTALYWYRQSLGQGLEFLIYFQGNSAPDKSGLPSDRFSAERTGGSVSTLTIQRTQQEDSAVYLCASSLVGAGKAQYFGPGTRLTVT.

CDR3 nucleotides: TGTGCCAGCAGCGCACTGACAGGGCCGGAAGCTTTCTTT. This translates into CASSALTGPEAFF. The J gene is TRBJ1-1, the V gene TRBV7-2; 7 positions agree with TRBD1. Per the germline V gene, CDR1 is SGHTA and CDR2 is FQGNSA. This CDR3 has 13 amino acids. Trimming at V came to 5 bases and at J to 8 bases, leaving 8 bases not matched to a gene.

The chain has TRBV27 and TRBJ2-5; weak D call: TRBD2 (6 bases). Trimming cost V 2 bases and J 6 bases, with 16 bases left between them. The CDR3 runs 15 residues. Germline V lookup: CDR1 MNHEY, CDR2 SMNVEV (reference sequence). For the CDR3, the DNA is TGTGCCAGCAGTTTAGGGGGGAAGACCGACCAGACCCAGTACTTC. Translation: CASSLGGKTDQTQYF.

Worth noting for this clone: Germline and junction disagree at one end, which may indicate a read error. The chain couples TRBV13 to TRBJ2-3; D unclear. Looked up from germline, CDR1 is PRHDT and CDR2 is FYEKMQ (reference sequence). The CDR3 runs 13 residues. The CDR3 bases are TGTGCCAGCAGCCTAGGGATGTCAGATACGCAGTATTTT. This codes for CASSLGMSDTQYF.

The chain recombines TRBV6-5 with TRBJ1-1; D unresolved. Germline V gives CDR1 MNHEY, CDR2 SVGAGI. CDR3 length: 12 amino acids. V gave up 10 bases and J gave up 2 bases, with 11 bases separating them. In DNA, the CDR3 is TGTGCCACCCTGAGAATAAACACTGAAGCTTTCTTT. The encoded protein is CATLRINTEAFF.

The rearrangement links TRBV6-6 to TRBJ1-5; TRBD1 aligns across 7 bases. The CDR3 sequence is 16 residues long. In germline, CDR1 is MNHNY, CDR2 SVGAGI (reference sequence). The V segment lost 7 bases and the J segment 1 base; nucleotides outside the gene matches: 10. The CDR3, as DNA: TGTGCCAGCACCTTAGCCGACAGGGAGAGCAATCAGCCCCAGCATTTT. It translates to CASTLADRESNQPQHF.

J is TRBJ1-2 and V is TRBV7-2; 8 bases fit TRBD1. The CDR3 is 17 residues long. Looked up from germline, CDR1 is SGHTA and CDR2 is FQGNSA. The J segment lost 4 bases and the V segment lost 1 base, leaving 11 bases of the junction unmatched. The CDR3 reads CASSLGKRLGQGYGYTF. CDR3 sequence (DNA): TGTGCCAGCAGCTTAGGGAAGAGGCTCGGACAGGGCTATGGCTACACCTTC. The full variable domain, completed using reference TRBV7-2 and TRBJ1-2, is GAGVSQSPSNKVTEKGKDVELRCDPISGHTALYWYRQSLGQGLEFLIYFQGNSAPDKSGLPSDRFSAERTGGSVSTLTIQRTQQEDSAVYLCASSLGKRLGQGYGYTFGSGTRLTVV.

This chain joins TRBV5-1 and TRBJ1-4; possible D gene TRBD1, 6 bases. Trimming left V 1 base short and J 0 bases short, with 10 bases between. Germline-derived CDR1 and CDR2 are SGHRS and YFSETQ. CDR3 size: 16 residues. For the CDR3, the DNA is TGCGCCAGCAGCTTGCGCAGGGGTTCAACTAATGAAAAACTGTTTTTT. This gives the protein CASSLRRGSTNEKLFF.

V gene TRBV9 combines with J gene TRBJ2-3; 12 bases align to TRBD2. Germline V gene sequence: CDR1 SGDLS, CDR2 YYNGEE. This CDR3 spans 16 amino acids. V shed 4 bases, J shed 0 bases, and the junction held 3 bases outside the gene matches. DNA of the CDR3: TGTGCCAGCAGCTCAGGGACTAGCGGGAGCACAGATACGCAGTATTTT. This sequence encodes CASSSGTSGSTDTQYF.

This clone has only one observation. The chain recombines TRBV5-4 with TRBJ1-1; 8 nucleotides agree with TRBD1. The CDR3 runs to 15 residues. Trimming at V came to 0 bases and at J to 0 bases, leaving 1 base not matched to a gene. Germline values: CDR1 SGHNT, CDR2 YYREEE (reference sequence). The CDR3 nucleotides are TGTGCCAGCAGCTTGGGGGACAGGTTGAACACTGAAGCTTTCTTT. It translates to CASSLGDRLNTEAFF.

This clone was counted at least ten times. This chain joins TRBV9 and TRBJ2-7, with D tentatively TRBD2 (6 bases). CDR3 length: 15 amino acids. V was trimmed by 0 bases and J by 2 bases, leaving 12 bases between them. Per the germline V gene, CDR1 is SGDLS and CDR2 is YYNGEE. CDR3 sequence (DNA): TGTGCCAGCAGCGTAGGAGCGGGTAAGGCCTACGAGCAGTACTTC. Its translation is CASSVGAGKAYEQYF.

The chain couples TRBV4-1 to TRBJ1-4; tentative D call: TRBD1 (5 bases). The V end lost 2 bases, the J end lost 7 bases, and 11 bases lay between the germline ends. Germline-derived CDR1 and CDR2 are MGHRA and YSYEKL. This CDR3 region has 14 residues. The CDR3 DNA reads as TGCGCCAGCAGCCAAACCGGGGCCCCTGAAAAACTGTTTTTT. As protein: CASSQTGAPEKLFF.

CDR3 region: CASSLGTSGANVLTF. CDR3 sequence (DNA): TGCGCCAGCAGTCTCGGGACATCTGGGGCCAACGTCCTGACTTTC. This chain joins TRBV10-1 and TRBJ2-6, with D perhaps TRBD1 (6 bases). V lost 5 bases and J lost 1, with 9 bases in between. The CDR3 length is 15 residues. CDR1 is WNHNN and CDR2 is SYGVQD in the germline V gene (reference sequence).

This clone appeared a few times. The gene calls are TRBV11-3 and TRBJ2-1; D uncertain. Germline loops: CDR1 SGHNT, CDR2 YENEEA. The CDR3 is made up of 12 amino acids. V lost 5 bases and J lost 3, with 5 bases in between. The CDR3 DNA sequence: TGTGCCAGCAGCGGACGCTACAATGAGCAGTTCTTC. Amino acid sequence: CASSGRYNEQFF. The full variable domain, in which reference TRBV11-3 and TRBJ2-1 provide the parts outside the CDR3, is EAGVVQSPRYKIIEKKQPVAFWCNPISGHNTLYWYLQNLGQGPELLIRYENEEAVDDSQLPKDRFSAERLKGVDSTLKIQPAELGDSAVYLCASSGRYNEQFFGPGTRLTVL.